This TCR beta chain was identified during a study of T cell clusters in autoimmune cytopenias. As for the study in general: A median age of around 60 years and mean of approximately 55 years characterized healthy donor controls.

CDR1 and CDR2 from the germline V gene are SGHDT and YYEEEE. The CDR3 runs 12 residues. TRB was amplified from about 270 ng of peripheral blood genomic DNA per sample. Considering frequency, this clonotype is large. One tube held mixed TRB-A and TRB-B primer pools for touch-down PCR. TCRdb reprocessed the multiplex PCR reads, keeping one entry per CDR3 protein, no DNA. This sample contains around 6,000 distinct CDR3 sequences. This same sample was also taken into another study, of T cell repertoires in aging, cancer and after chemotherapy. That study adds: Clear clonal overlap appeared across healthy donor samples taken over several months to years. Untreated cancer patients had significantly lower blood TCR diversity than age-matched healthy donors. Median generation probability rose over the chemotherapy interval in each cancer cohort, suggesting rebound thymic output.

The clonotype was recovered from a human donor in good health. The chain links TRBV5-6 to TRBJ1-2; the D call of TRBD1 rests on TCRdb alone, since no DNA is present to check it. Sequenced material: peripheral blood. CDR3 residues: CASSSDRFGYTF.